The next 3 T cell receptor beta chains were all read from a single sample in a study of Graves' ophthalmopathy and Graves' hyperthyroidism. The authors amplified TCR beta CDR3 regions from RNA transcripts. HTBI primers primed a first-round RT-PCR, and a second-round multiplex PCR followed. TCRdb re-called the multiplex PCR reads through MiXCR, storing one row per CDR3 protein. This sample has about 700,000 distinct CDR3 sequences, with 35% to 50% found just once. The sample consisted of peripheral blood. These receptors all stem from an adult man with Graves' ophthalmopathy.

This clonotype was observed at least ten times. The chain carries TRBV2 and TRBJ1-2; D gene uncertain. Germline V gene lookup returns CDR1 SNHLY and CDR2 FYNNEI. This CDR3 comprises 13 residues. V lost 6 bases, J lost 5 bases, and 13 bases lay in between. The CDR3 DNA is TGTGCCAGCAGGTTTGATGGGTCTTATGGCTACACCTTC. This codes for CASRFDGSYGYTF.

This clonotype occurred many times. This chain uses TRBV7-9 with TRBJ1-6; possible D gene TRBD1, 6 bases. CDR1 is SEHNR, CDR2 FQNEAQ, per germline (reference sequence). The CDR3 is 16 amino acids. The ends were cut back, 3 bases at V and 5 bases at J, with 14 bases in the middle. The chain's CDR3 is CASSFRGFLDNSPLHF. The CDR3, as DNA: TGTGCCAGCAGCTTTAGGGGGTTCCTAGATAATTCACCCCTCCACTTT.

This clonotype was counted a few times. This chain connects TRBV7-8 to TRBJ2-7; 11 bases are shared with TRBD2. The germline gives CDR1 SGHVS, CDR2 FQNEAQ. V was pared by 4 bases and J by 2 bases, with 4 bases of the junction left unmatched. The CDR3 runs 15 residues. CDR3 loop: CASSSVTSGTYEQYF. Written as DNA, the CDR3 is TGTGCCAGCAGCTCGGTGACTAGCGGGACCTACGAGCAGTACTTC. Filled out from reference TRBV7-8 and TRBJ2-7, the complete variable domain reads GAGVSQSPRYKVAKRGQDVALRCDPISGHVSLFWYQQALGQGPEFLTYFQNEAQLDKSGLPSDRFFAERPEGSVSTLKIQRTQQEDSAVYLCASSSVTSGTYEQYFGPGTRLTVT.